This section outlines one T cell receptor (beta chain) sequence together with its context. The data derive from a study of blood T cell repertoires in COVID-19. Study background: Collection of acute and convalescent COVID-19 samples took place in the United States, Italy and Spain. In each case, the material was cDNA or gDNA derived from T cells, B-cell-depleted T cells, or PBMCs.

Between the trimmed V and J ends, which lost 0 bases and 0 bases, there was a span of 9 bases. Per germline, CDR1 MNHNS and CDR2 SASEGT. This CDR3 is 17 amino acids long. The authors' processing: The assay estimated nucleated cells by amplifying reference gene primers. The protocol was immunoSEQ multiplex PCR, while the TCRdb copy is restricted to in-frame clones and leaves out a portion. V, J and clone size are taken as reported in that table, and D and trimming were inferred from the DNA itself. The sample lists more than 95,000 clones, about 80% occurring once. This receptor was taken from a human donor in a cohort sampled during active COVID-19. Sequenced sample: peripheral blood. The V call is TRBV6-1, the J call TRBJ1-6, with D unresolved. The CDR3 DNA is TGTGCCAGCAGTGAAGCTCCGGGGAGCTCCTATAATTCACCCCTCCACTTT. It translates to CASSEAPGSSYNSPLHF.